These 18 T cell receptor beta chains came from one sample sequenced in a study of T cell changes during pregnancy in multiple sclerosis. TCRdb's table, derived via immunoSEQ multiplex PCR, lists solely in-frame clones and lacks some. The data contain around 55,000 clones, just under 90% of them singletons. The material sequenced was CD4+ T cells from peripheral blood mononuclear cells, taken in the first trimester of pregnancy. Receptor source: a female donor with multiple sclerosis, enrolled in a pregnancy study.

The chain recombines TRBV5-5 with TRBJ2-5, with D perhaps matching TRBD1 (6 bases). V lost 3 bases and J 1 base, leaving 10 bases between the germline ends. The CDR3 covers 14 residues. In germline, CDR1 is SGHKS, CDR2 YYEKEE (reference sequence). The CDR3 sequence is CASSSGQLQETQYF. CDR3 DNA sequence: TGTGCCAGCAGCTCCGGACAGCTCCAAGAGACCCAGTACTTC.

This clone has just one count. The chain recombines TRBV15 with TRBJ1-1; D gene uncertain. The CDR3 totals 14 residues. Germline CDR1 reads LNHNV; CDR2 reads YYDKDF (reference sequence). Trimming left V 4 bases short and J 0 bases short, with 9 bases between. The CDR3 sequence: CATSIEFMNTEAFF. The CDR3 region has the DNA TGTGCCACCAGCATCGAGTTTATGAACACTGAAGCTTTCTTT.

This clone was detected only a few times. The V and J genes are TRBV7-2 and TRBJ1-6; TRBD1 agrees at 8 bases. The trim removed 5 bases at V and 8 bases at J, leaving 2 bases unmatched. CDR1 is SGHTA, CDR2 FQGNSA, per germline. This CDR3 has 13 amino acids. In DNA form, the CDR3 reads TGTGCCAGCAGCAAGACAGGGGATTCACCCCTCCACTTT. It translates to CASSKTGDSPLHF.

The V and J genes are TRBV11-3 and TRBJ2-1; tentative D call: TRBD1 (5 bases). Trimming removed 0 bases from V and 9 bases from J, with 12 bases in between. This CDR3 region has 14 residues. The germline gives CDR1 SGHNT, CDR2 YENEEA. CDR3 residues: CASSLDISQGEQFF. DNA for the CDR3: TGTGCCAGCAGCTTAGATATCTCTCAGGGTGAGCAGTTCTTC.

This chain joins TRBV11-2 and TRBJ2-4; 8 nucleotides line up with TRBD2. CDR1 and CDR2 (germline): SGHAT, FQNNGV. V shed 1 base, J shed 6 bases, and the junction held 11 bases outside the gene matches. The CDR3 loop spans 17 amino acids. The CDR3 region is CASSLVFSGGPTNIQYF. CDR3 sequence (DNA): TGTGCCAGCAGCTTAGTTTTTTCGGGAGGGCCGACAAACATTCAGTACTTC.

This clone was picked up a small number of times. V and J are TRBV5-4 and TRBJ1-2, with 9 bases fitting TRBD1. The CDR3 length is 14 residues. V gave up 4 bases and J gave up 6 bases; unmatched junction bases: 7. The germline gives CDR1 SGHNT, CDR2 YYREEE (reference sequence). CDR3 sequence reads: CASSLVQGANGYTF. The CDR3 DNA sequence: TGTGCCAGCAGCCTGGTACAGGGGGCTAATGGCTACACCTTC.

In regard to this clone: The junction and the germline gene differ at one end; a read error may be behind it. The V and J genes are TRBV5-1 and TRBJ2-7, with TRBD2 matching 7 bases. The CDR3 is 12 residues long. CDR1 and CDR2 (germline): SGHRS, YFSETQ. In DNA form, the CDR3 reads TGCGCCAGCAGATTGGGAGGGAACGAGCAGTACTTC. Protein sequence: CASRLGGNEQYF.

This chain links TRBV18 with TRBJ2-5; 8 bases are shared with TRBD2. V was pared by 1 base and J by 5 bases, with 9 bases of the junction left unmatched. The CDR3 is made up of 16 amino acids. Looked up from germline, CDR1 is KGHSH and CDR2 is LQKENI. As DNA, the CDR3 is TGTGCCAGCTCACCACGGAGCGGGAGTCCTGGTGAGACCCAGTACTTC. Translated, it gives CASSPRSGSPGETQYF.

This clone has more than one count but fewer than ten. This chain connects TRBV27 to TRBJ1-2; 7 nucleotides match TRBD1. Germline trimming cut 4 bases from V and 8 bases from J; bases unmatched to any gene: 10. Germline values: CDR1 MNHEY, CDR2 SMNVEV (reference sequence). This CDR3 is 14 amino acids long. The CDR3 sequence is CASSSDRPPTGYTF. CDR3 sequence (DNA): TGTGCCAGCAGTTCGGACAGGCCACCTACAGGCTACACCTTC.

This clone has a single count. V is TRBV6-6 and J is TRBJ2-1, with 7 bases lining up with TRBD1. The CDR3 is 15 residues long. From germline, CDR1 is MNHNY and CDR2 SVGAGI (reference sequence). The V gene end was trimmed by 6 bases and the J gene end by 6 bases; junction bases not matched to a gene: 11. In DNA, the CDR3 is TGTGCCAGCAGCCCCACCTCGACAGGGTTCAATGAGCAGTTCTTC. Translated: CASSPTSTGFNEQFF.

This clone is a singleton in its sample. The chain joins TRBV4-1 to TRBJ1-1; D gene unclear. The CDR3 spans 14 residues. Germline V gene lookup returns CDR1 MGHRA and CDR2 YSYEKL. V was cut by 5 bases and J by 1 base, with 11 bases left in between. CDR3 nucleotide sequence: TGCGCCAGCAGCTCCCAAGCCCGGAACACTGAAGCTTTCTTT. Translating it yields CASSSQARNTEAFF.

The chain links TRBV27 to TRBJ1-4; D is undetermined. The CDR3 loop spans 13 amino acids. The V end was cut by 6 bases, the J end by 7 bases, with 12 bases between. The V gene's germline CDR1 is MNHEY and CDR2 SMNVEV (reference sequence). CDR3 in amino acids: CASSLSGFEKLFF. The CDR3 DNA reads as TGTGCCAGCAGCCTATCGGGGTTTGAAAAACTGTTTTTT.

The DNA of the CDR3 is TGCGCCAGCAGCTTGGCCGGAGCTGGAAATTCACCCCTCCACTTT. Translating gives CASSLAGAGNSPLHF. This chain uses TRBV5-1 with TRBJ1-6; D unclear. This CDR3 spans 15 amino acids. Germline V gene data show CDR1 as SGHRS and CDR2 as YFSETQ. Trimming pared 0 bases from V and 7 bases from J, leaving 11 bases between.

This chain connects TRBV10-1 to TRBJ2-7, with 13 bases matching TRBD2. Per the germline V gene, CDR1 is WNHNN and CDR2 is SYGVQD (reference sequence). This CDR3 contains 17 residues. The junction had 17 bases not matched to a gene; V was cut back by 11 bases and J by 4 bases. CDR3 DNA sequence: TGCGCCCCCTACGAACCCCTTACTAGCGGGAGGGGGTACGAGCAGTACTTC. Its translation is CAPYEPLTSGRGYEQYF.

The chain is built from TRBV7-8 and TRBJ2-1; the D gene is possibly TRBD2 (6 bases). The germline gives CDR1 SGHVS, CDR2 FQNEAQ. The length of the CDR3 is 14 residues. V lost 7 bases and J 3 bases, leaving 13 bases between the germline ends. The CDR3 loop is CASMPGTGYNEQFF. In DNA form, the CDR3 reads TGTGCCAGCATGCCCGGGACTGGCTACAATGAGCAGTTCTTC.

The genes are TRBV28 and TRBJ2-5; D is undetermined. V was shortened by 7 bases and J by 4 bases, with 10 bases between the two germline ends. This CDR3 has 12 amino acids. Germline assignment: CDR1 MDHEN and CDR2 SYDVKM. The CDR3 DNA sequence: TGTGCCAGCACCCAGAATGGAGAGACCCAGTACTTC. Residues: CASTQNGETQYF.

The chain joins TRBV5-1 to TRBJ2-2, with D possibly being TRBD1 (5 bases). This CDR3 is 14 amino acids long. V shed 0 bases and J shed 5 bases, with 8 bases lying between them. Germline V CDR1 and CDR2: SGHRS, YFSETQ. Written as DNA, the CDR3 is TGCGCCAGCAGCTTGGGACAGCTTACCGGGGAGCTGTTTTTT. It encodes CASSLGQLTGELFF. Full variable domain (outside the CDR3, taken from reference TRBV5-1 and TRBJ2-2): KAGVTQTPRYLIKTRGQQVTLSCSPISGHRSVSWYQQTPGQGLQFLFEYFSETQRNKGNFPGRFSGRQFSNSRSEMNVSTLELGDSALYLCASSLGQLTGELFFGEGSRLTVL.

This rearrangement joins TRBV7-2 to TRBJ2-7, with a tentative D call TRBD2 (6 bases). Deletions cut 1 base from V and 3 bases from J, with 16 bases between. Germline lookup yields CDR1 SGHTA and CDR2 FQGNSA. CDR3 length: 16 residues. For the CDR3, the DNA is TGTGCCAGCAGCTTAGATTCGGGCGGGGTTCTCTACGAGCAGTACTTC. Its protein product is CASSLDSGGVLYEQYF.